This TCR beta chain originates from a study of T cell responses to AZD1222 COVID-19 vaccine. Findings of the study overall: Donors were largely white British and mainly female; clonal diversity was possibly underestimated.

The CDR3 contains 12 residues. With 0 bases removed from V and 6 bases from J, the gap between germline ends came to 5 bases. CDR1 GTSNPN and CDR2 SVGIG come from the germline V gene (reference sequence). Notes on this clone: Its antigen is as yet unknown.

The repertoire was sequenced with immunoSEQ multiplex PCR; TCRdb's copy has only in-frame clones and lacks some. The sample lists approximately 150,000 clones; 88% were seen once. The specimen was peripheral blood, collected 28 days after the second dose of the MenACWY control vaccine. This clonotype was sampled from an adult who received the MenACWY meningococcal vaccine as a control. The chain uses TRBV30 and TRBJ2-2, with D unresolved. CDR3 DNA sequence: TGTGCCTGGAGTGTAGAGCCCGGGGAGCTGTTTTTT. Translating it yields CAWSVEPGELFF.